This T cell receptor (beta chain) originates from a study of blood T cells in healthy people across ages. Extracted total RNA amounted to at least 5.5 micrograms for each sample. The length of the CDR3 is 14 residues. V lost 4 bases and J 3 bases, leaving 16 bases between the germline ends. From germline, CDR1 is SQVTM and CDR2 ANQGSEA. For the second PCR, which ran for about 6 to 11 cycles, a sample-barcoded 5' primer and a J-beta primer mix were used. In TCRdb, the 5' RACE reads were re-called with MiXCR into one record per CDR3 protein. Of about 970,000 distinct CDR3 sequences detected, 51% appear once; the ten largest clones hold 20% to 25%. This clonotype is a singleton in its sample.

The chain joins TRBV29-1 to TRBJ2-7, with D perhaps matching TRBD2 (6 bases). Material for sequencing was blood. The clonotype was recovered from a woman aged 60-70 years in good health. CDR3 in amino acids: CSVGLWDSDYEQYF. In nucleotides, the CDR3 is TGCAGCGTTGGCTTGTGGGACTCAGACTACGAGCAGTACTTC.